This T cell receptor beta chain originates from a study of breast tumors, draining lymph nodes, adjacent tissues. Study observations and caveats: Tumor T cell lymph node origin was a supported hypothesis, not proven.

This clonotype was observed many times. Its antigen is currently unknown. MiXCR, applied by TCRdb to the multiplex PCR reads, yields one record per CDR3 protein. The sample has under 80,000 distinct CDR3 sequences, around two fifths seen once; the top ten hold about 8.4%. The germline V gene encodes CDR1 SNHLY and CDR2 FYNNEI. Trimming took 7 bases from V and 1 from J; bases not matched to a gene: 8. There are 16 residues in the CDR3. V gene TRBV2 combines with J gene TRBJ2-5, with TRBD2 identical over 11 bases. This clonotype was sampled from a female donor with breast cancer. Some clones in this sample may be carry-over from other donors' samples. The sequenced sample consisted of breast tumor tissue. CDR3 sequence (DNA): TGTGCCAGCACGACTAGCGGGGCCCTCTTCCAAGAGACCCAGTACTTC. Protein sequence: CASTTSGALFQETQYF.